This T cell receptor (beta chain) was found in a study of CXCR3-negative and CXCR3-positive naive CD8 T cells. Turning to the study itself: Cumulative TRB read yield was around 140 million, averaging about 1.5 +/- 0.3 million per library.

Looked up from germline, CDR1 is SGHAT and CDR2 is FQNNGV. CDR3 length: 14 amino acids. Via 5' RACE with UMI labels, TRB cDNA libraries were prepared. TCRdb re-called the 5' RACE reads; every CDR3 protein appears as one record, without DNA. This table lists 4,500 to 5,000 distinct CDR3 sequences. Naive CD8+ T cells carried a CD45RO-CCR7+CD27+CD95- phenotype. By frequency, this clonotype is medium-sized (0.01 to 0.1%). Its specificity is unknown. Study-wide findings and caveats: Cryopreserved PBMCs had partly decreased CXCR3 expression; fresh PBMCs were used in most assays. Naive CXCR3-positive cells had TRB CDR3s more hydrophobic than those of CXCR3-negative naive cells. For memory CD8+ cells diversity was much lower, but both naive subsets had comparably high diversity.

The V and J genes are TRBV11-2 and TRBJ2-1; without DNA, the TCRdb call of TRBD2 cannot be checked. This receptor was obtained from a human donor in good health. Some clones in this sample may be carry-over from other donors' samples. The sample taken for sequencing was naive CXCR3+ CD8+ T cells from blood. The subset here: CD45RO-CCR7+CD27+CD95- naive CD8+ T cells expressing CXCR3 (TNR3+). Here the CDR3 reads CASSSGLGLNEQFF.